This TCR beta chain comes out of a study of early T cells in non-severe SARS-CoV-2 infection. Germline CDR1 reads LGHNA; CDR2 reads YSLEER. V was pared by 3 bases and J by 3 bases, with 11 bases of the junction left unmatched. The CDR3 runs to 17 residues. This clonotype occurred many times. Unique molecular identifiers were affixed to single, distinct cDNA molecules. TCRdb fed the 5' RACE reads into MiXCR, producing one record per CDR3 protein. Among about 22,000 distinct CDR3 sequences listed, approximately 4.6% were seen once. The clonotype was recovered from an adult who was a healthcare worker with PCR-confirmed SARS-CoV-2 infection or an uninfected control (not recorded which). The sequenced material came from whole blood. J is TRBJ2-3 and V is TRBV4-3; 8 bases fit TRBD1. The chain's CDR3 is CASSQSGGQGITDTQYF. CDR3 coding DNA: TGCGCCAGCAGCCAGTCGGGCGGACAGGGCATTACAGATACGCAGTATTTT.